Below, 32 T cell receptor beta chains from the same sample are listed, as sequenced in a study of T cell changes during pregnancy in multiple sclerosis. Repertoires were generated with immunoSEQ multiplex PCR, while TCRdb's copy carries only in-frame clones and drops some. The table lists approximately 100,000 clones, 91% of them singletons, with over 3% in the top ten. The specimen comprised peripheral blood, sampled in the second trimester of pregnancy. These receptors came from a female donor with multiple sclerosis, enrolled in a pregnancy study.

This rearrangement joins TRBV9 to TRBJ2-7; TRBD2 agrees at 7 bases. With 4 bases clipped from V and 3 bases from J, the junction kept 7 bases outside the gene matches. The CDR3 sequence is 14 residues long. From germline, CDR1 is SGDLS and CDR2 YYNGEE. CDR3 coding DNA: TGTGCCAGCAGCCCGGGAGGAGGCTACTACGAGCAGTACTTC. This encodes CASSPGGGYYEQYF.

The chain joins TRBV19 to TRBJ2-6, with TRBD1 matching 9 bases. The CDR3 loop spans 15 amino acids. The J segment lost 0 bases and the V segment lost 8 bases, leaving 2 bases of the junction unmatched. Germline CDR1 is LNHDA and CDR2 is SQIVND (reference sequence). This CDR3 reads CASGDRASGANVLTF. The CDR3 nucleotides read TGTGCCAGTGGGGACAGGGCCTCTGGGGCCAACGTCCTGACTTTC.

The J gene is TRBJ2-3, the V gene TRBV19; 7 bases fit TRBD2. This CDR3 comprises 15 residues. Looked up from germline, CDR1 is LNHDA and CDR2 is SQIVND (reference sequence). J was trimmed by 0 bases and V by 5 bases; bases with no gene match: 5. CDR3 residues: CASSAPGGSTDTQYF. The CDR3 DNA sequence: TGTGCCAGTAGTGCTCCGGGGGGTAGCACAGATACGCAGTATTTT.

Here the CDR3 DNA reads TGTGCCAGCAGTTGGGACAGGGAGGCAGATACGCAGTATTTT. The encoded protein is CASSWDREADTQYF. V and J are TRBV27 and TRBJ2-3, with 9 bases aligning to TRBD1. V shed 4 bases and J 4 bases; nucleotides not matched to a gene: 3. CDR3 length equals 14 residues. Per germline, CDR1 MNHEY and CDR2 SMNVEV (reference sequence).

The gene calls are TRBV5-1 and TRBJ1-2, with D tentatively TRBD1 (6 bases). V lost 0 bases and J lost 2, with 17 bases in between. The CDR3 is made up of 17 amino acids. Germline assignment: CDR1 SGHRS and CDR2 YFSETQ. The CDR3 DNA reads TGCGCCAGCAGCTTGGGCGGGGGCCCTGTCGGGAACTATGGCTACACCTTC. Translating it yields CASSLGGGPVGNYGYTF.

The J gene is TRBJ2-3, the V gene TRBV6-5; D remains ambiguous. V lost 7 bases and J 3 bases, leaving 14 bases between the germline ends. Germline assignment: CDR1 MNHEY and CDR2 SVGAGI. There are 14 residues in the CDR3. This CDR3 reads CASKQTESTDTQYF. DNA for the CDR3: TGTGCCAGCAAGCAGACGGAGTCAACAGATACGCAGTATTTT.

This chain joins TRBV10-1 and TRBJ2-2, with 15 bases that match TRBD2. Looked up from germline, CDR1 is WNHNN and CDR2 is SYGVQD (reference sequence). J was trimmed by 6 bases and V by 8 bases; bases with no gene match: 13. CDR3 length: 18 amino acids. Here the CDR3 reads CASPYPGLAGGTSGELFF. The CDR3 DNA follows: TGCGCCAGCCCTTACCCGGGACTAGCGGGAGGAACCTCCGGGGAGCTGTTTTTT.

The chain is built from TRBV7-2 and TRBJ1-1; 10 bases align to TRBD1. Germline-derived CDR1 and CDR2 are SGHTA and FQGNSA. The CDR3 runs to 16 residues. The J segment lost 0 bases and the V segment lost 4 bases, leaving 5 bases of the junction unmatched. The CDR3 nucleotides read TGTGCCAGCAGCTCGAGACAGGGGGCGATGAACACTGAAGCTTTCTTT. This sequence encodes CASSSRQGAMNTEAFF.

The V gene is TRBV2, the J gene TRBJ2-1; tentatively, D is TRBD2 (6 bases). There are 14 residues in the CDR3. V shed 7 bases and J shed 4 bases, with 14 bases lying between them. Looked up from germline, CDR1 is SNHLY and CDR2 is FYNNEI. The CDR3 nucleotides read TGTGCCAGCACAGCGACTAGTGGATACAATGAGCAGTTCTTC. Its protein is CASTATSGYNEQFF.

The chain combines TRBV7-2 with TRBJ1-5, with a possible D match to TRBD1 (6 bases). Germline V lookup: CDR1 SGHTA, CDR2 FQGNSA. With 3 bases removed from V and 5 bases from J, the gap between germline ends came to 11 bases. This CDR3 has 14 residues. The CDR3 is CASSFAGVDQPQHF. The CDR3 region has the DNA TGTGCCAGCAGCTTTGCAGGGGTCGATCAGCCCCAGCATTTT.

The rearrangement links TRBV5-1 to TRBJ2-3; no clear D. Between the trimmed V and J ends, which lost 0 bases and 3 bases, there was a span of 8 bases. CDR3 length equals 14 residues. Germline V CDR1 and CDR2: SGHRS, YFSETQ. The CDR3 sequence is CASSLGSTTDTQYF. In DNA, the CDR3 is TGCGCCAGCAGCTTGGGCAGTACGACAGATACGCAGTATTTT.

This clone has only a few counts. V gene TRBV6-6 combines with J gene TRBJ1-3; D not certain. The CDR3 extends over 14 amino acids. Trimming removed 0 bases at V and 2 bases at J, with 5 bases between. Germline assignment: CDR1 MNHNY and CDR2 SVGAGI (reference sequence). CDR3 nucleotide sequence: TGTGCCAGCAGTTACTCGAGGGCTGGAAACACCATATATTTT. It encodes CASSYSRAGNTIYF.

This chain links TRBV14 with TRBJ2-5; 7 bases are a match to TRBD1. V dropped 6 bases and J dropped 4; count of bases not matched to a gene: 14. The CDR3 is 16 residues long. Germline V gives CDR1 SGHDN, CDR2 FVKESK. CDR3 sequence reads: CASSSGVRGLRETQYF. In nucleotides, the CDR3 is TGTGCCAGCAGTAGTGGCGTAAGGGGGCTACGAGAGACCCAGTACTTC.

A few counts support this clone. CDR3 bases: TGTGCCAGCAACAGGGAAAACACTGAAGCTTTCTTT. This gives the protein CASNRENTEAFF. The V call is TRBV2, the J call TRBJ1-1; D perhaps matches TRBD1 (6 bases). CDR1 SNHLY and CDR2 FYNNEI come from the germline V gene. Trimming took off 7 bases at V and 2 bases at J, with 8 bases between the two ends. This CDR3 is 12 amino acids long.

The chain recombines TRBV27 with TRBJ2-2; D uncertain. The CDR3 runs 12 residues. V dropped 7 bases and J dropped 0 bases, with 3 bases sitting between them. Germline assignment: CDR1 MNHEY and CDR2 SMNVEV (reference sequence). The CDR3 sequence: CASTSNTGELFF. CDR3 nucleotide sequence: TGTGCCAGCACCTCGAACACCGGGGAGCTGTTTTTT.

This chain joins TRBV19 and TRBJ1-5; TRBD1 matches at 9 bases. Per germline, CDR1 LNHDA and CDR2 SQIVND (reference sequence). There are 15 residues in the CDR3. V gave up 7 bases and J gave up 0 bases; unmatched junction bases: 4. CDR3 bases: TGTGCCAGTAAGGGGACAGGGACTAGCAATCAGCCCCAGCATTTT. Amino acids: CASKGTGTSNQPQHF. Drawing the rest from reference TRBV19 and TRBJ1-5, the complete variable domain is DGGITQSPKYLFRKEGQNVTLSCEQNLNHDAMYWYRQDPGQGLRLIYYSQIVNDFQKGDIAEGYSVSREKKESFPLTVTSAQKNPTAFYLCASKGTGTSNQPQHFGDGTRLSIL.

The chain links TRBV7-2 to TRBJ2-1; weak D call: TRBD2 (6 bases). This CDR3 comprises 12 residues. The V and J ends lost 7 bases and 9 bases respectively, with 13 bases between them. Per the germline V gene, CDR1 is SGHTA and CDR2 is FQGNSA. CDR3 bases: TGTGCCAGCACTCTTGTCGGGGGTGAGCAGTTCTTC. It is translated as CASTLVGGEQFF.

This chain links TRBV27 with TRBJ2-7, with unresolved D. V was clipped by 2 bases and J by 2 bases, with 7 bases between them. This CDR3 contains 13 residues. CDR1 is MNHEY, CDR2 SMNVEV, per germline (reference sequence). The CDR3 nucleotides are TGTGCCAGCAGTTTAAACGAGGCCTACGAGCAGTACTTC. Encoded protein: CASSLNEAYEQYF.

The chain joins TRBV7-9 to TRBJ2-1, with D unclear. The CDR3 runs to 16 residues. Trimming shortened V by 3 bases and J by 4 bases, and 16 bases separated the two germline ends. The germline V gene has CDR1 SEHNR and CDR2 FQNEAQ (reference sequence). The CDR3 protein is CASSFSGYSSYNEQFF. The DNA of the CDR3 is TGTGCCAGCAGCTTCAGTGGGTACAGTTCGTACAATGAGCAGTTCTTC.

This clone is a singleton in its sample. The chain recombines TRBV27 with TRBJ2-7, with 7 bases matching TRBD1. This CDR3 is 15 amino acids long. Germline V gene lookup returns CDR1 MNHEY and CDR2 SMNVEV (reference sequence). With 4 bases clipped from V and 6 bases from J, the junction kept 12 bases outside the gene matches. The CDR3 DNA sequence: TGTGCCAGCAGTTCACGGACAGGTGCGGTACGCGAGCAGTACTTC. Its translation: CASSSRTGAVREQYF.

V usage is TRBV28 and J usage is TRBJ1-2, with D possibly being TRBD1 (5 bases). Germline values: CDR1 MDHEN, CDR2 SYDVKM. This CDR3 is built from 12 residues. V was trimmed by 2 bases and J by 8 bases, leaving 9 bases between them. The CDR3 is CASSLRGGGYTF. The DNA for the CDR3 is TGTGCCAGCAGTTTAAGGGGAGGGGGCTACACCTTC.

CDR3 nucleotide sequence: TGTGCCAGCAGCTTAGCTGACAGGGCTGGTCGCACCGGGGAGCTGTTTTTT. This translates into CASSLADRAGRTGELFF. The chain has TRBV7-6 and TRBJ2-2; TRBD1 agrees at 7 bases. The germline V gene encodes CDR1 SGHVS and CDR2 FNYEAQ. CDR3 length: 17 amino acids. Losses at the gene ends were 0 bases for V and 4 bases for J; bases not matched to a gene: 8.

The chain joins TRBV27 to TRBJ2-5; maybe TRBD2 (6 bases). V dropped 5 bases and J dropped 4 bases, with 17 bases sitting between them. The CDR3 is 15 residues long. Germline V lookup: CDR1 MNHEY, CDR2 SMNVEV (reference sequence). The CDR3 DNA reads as TGTGCCAGCAGTGGGAGCGGCGGAGCGGGAGAGACCCAGTACTTC. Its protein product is CASSGSGGAGETQYF.

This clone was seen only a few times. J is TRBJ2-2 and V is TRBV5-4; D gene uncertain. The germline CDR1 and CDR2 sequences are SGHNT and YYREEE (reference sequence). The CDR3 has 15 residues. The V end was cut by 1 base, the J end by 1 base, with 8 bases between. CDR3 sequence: CASSLSQQNTGELFF. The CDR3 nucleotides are TGTGCCAGCAGCTTGTCACAGCAGAACACCGGGGAGCTGTTTTTT. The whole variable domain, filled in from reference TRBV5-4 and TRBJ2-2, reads ETGVTQSPTHLIKTRGQQVTLRCSSQSGHNTVSWYQQALGQGPQFIFQYYREEENGRGNFPPRFSGLQFPNYSSELNVNALELDDSALYLCASSLSQQNTGELFFGEGSRLTVL.

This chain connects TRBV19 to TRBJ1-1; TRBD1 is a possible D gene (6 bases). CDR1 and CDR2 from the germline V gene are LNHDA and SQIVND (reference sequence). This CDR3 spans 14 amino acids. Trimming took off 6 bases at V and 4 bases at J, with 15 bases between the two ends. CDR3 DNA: TGTGCCAGTAGGCCGCAAGGGGGTAGCACTGAAGCTTTCTTT. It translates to CASRPQGGSTEAFF. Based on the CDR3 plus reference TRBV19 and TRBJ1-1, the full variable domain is DGGITQSPKYLFRKEGQNVTLSCEQNLNHDAMYWYRQDPGQGLRLIYYSQIVNDFQKGDIAEGYSVSREKKESFPLTVTSAQKNPTAFYLCASRPQGGSTEAFFGQGTRLTVV.

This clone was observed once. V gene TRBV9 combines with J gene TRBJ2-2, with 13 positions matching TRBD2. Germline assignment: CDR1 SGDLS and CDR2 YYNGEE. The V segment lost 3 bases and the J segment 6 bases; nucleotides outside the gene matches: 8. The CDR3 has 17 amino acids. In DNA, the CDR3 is TGTGCCAGCAGCGCAGGACTAGCGGGGGTTGAGGCCGGGGAGCTGTTTTTT. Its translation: CASSAGLAGVEAGELFF.

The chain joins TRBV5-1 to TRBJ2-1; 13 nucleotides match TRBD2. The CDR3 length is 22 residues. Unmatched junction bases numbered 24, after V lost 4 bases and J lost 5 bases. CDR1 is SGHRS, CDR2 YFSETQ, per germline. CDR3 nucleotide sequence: TGCGCCAGCAGCCTACAGCGGTGGCAGGGGGCGATTGGGACTAGCGGGAACAATGAGCAGTTCTTC. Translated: CASSLQRWQGAIGTSGNNEQFF.

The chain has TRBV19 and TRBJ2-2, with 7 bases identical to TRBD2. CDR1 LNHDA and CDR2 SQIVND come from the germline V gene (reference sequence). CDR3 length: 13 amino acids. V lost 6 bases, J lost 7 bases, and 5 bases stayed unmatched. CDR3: CASREGGNGELFF. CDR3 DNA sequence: TGTGCCAGTAGGGAGGGAGGGAACGGGGAGCTGTTTTTT.

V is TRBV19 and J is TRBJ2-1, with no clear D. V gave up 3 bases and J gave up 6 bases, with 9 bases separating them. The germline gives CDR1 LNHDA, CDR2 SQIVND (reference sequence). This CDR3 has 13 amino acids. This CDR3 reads CASSIPVVNEQFF. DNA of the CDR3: TGTGCCAGTAGTATCCCCGTAGTCAATGAGCAGTTCTTC.

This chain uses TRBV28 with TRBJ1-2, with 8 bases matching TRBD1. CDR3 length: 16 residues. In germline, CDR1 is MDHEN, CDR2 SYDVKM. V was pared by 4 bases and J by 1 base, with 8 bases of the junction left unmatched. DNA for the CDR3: TGTGCCAGCAGTTCGCCCAGGGGGCCCGTTAACTATGGCTACACCTTC. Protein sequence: CASSSPRGPVNYGYTF.

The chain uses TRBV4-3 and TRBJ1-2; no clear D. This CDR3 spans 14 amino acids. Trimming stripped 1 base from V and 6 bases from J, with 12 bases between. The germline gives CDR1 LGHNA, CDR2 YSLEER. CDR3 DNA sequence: TGCGCCAGCAGCCAAGGCCGGAGGGTGGATGGCTACACCTTC. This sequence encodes CASSQGRRVDGYTF.

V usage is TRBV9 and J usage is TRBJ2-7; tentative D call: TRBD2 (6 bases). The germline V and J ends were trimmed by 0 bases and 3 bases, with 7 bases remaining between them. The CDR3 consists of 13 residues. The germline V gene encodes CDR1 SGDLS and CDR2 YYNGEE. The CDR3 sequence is CASSVVSGYEQYF. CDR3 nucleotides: TGTGCCAGCAGCGTAGTTAGCGGCTACGAGCAGTACTTC.